This passage covers 15 T cell receptor beta chains from one sample sequenced in a study of blood T cell repertoires in COVID-19. The table came from immunoSEQ multiplex PCR; TCRdb's copy has only in-frame clones and leaves some out. Among fewer than 300,000 clones listed, more than 80% were seen once. The material sequenced was PBMCs or T cells enriched from blood (not recorded which). The receptors shown here come from a woman between 25 and 40 years old who had recovered from COVID-19.

The chain is built from TRBV30 and TRBJ1-2; 10 bases match TRBD1. V lost 3 bases to trimming and J lost 4 bases; unmatched junction nucleotides: 5. Germline CDR1 is GTSNPN and CDR2 is SVGIG (reference sequence). The CDR3 consists of 14 residues. DNA for the CDR3: TGTGCCTGGAGGAGACAGGGGGCGTCCTATGGCTACACCTTC. Its translation: CAWRRQGASYGYTF.

In its sample, this clone was seen a few times. The CDR3 nucleotides are TGTGCCAGCAGTTTCAGGGTCGATCAGCCCCAGCATTTT. Its protein product is CASSFRVDQPQHF. V is TRBV27 and J is TRBJ1-5; the D gene is possibly TRBD1 (5 bases). This CDR3 spans 13 amino acids. Germline values: CDR1 MNHEY, CDR2 SMNVEV (reference sequence). The V gene lost 3 bases and the J gene lost 5 bases, with 8 bases spanning the gap.

This clone showed up just once. CDR3 residues: CASSEGVSASYEQYF. The DNA for the CDR3 is TGTGCCAGCAGTGAGGGCGTCTCAGCATCCTACGAGCAGTACTTC. V and J are TRBV6-1 and TRBJ2-7, with unresolved D. Per the germline V gene, CDR1 is MNHNS and CDR2 is SASEGT. The CDR3 is 15 amino acids. V gave up 3 bases and J gave up 1 base, with 13 bases separating them.

V is TRBV7-2 and J is TRBJ1-2; 9 bases match TRBD1. Germline V gene lookup returns CDR1 SGHTA and CDR2 FQGNSA. V was pared by 5 bases and J by 8 bases, with 3 bases of the junction left unmatched. The CDR3 totals 12 residues. The CDR3 region has the DNA TGTGCCAGCAGCGGGACAGGGAGAGGCTACACCTTC. It codes for CASSGTGRGYTF. The variable domain in full, completed from reference TRBV7-2 and TRBJ1-2, reads GAGVSQSPSNKVTEKGKDVELRCDPISGHTALYWYRQSLGQGLEFLIYFQGNSAPDKSGLPSDRFSAERTGGSVSTLTIQRTQQEDSAVYLCASSGTGRGYTFGSGTRLTVV.

The chain employs TRBV28 and TRBJ2-7; 8 bases agree with TRBD1. Germline CDR1 and CDR2: MDHEN and SYDVKM. The CDR3 consists of 14 residues. V lost 5 bases and J lost 4; bases outside the gene matches: 7. CDR3: CASSPQGALYEQYF. CDR3 sequence (DNA): TGTGCCAGCAGTCCGCAGGGGGCGCTTTACGAGCAGTACTTC.

This CDR3 reads CASSQGGDRVTDTQYF. In nucleotides, the CDR3 is TGCGCCAGCAGCCAAGGAGGGGACAGGGTCACAGATACGCAGTATTTT. The chain couples TRBV4-3 to TRBJ2-3, with TRBD1 matching over 9 bases. V lost 1 base, J lost 2 bases, and 4 bases stayed unmatched. CDR3 length: 16 amino acids. The germline CDR1 and CDR2 sequences are LGHNA and YSLEER.

The chain links TRBV6-5 to TRBJ1-2; D uncertain. Trimming removed 2 bases at V and 7 bases at J, with 11 bases between. The CDR3 has 13 residues. CDR1 is MNHEY and CDR2 is SVGAGI in the germline V gene. This chain's CDR3 is CASSYKGGAGYTF. The CDR3 DNA sequence: TGTGCCAGCAGTTACAAGGGAGGTGCTGGCTACACCTTC.

This rearrangement joins TRBV15 to TRBJ2-3, with D perhaps matching TRBD1 (5 bases). Germline loops: CDR1 LNHNV, CDR2 YYDKDF (reference sequence). V shed 0 bases and J shed 2 bases, with 24 bases lying between them. CDR3 length equals 20 residues. The CDR3 loop reads CATSRERGSGIIGPTDTQYF. DNA of the CDR3: TGTGCCACCAGCAGAGAAAGGGGATCGGGTATTATAGGGCCCACAGATACGCAGTATTTT.

V usage is TRBV6-2 or TRBV6-3 and J usage is TRBJ2-7, with 10 bases lining up with TRBD2. This CDR3 comprises 15 residues. The junction had 7 bases not matched to a gene; V was cut back by 5 bases and J by 3 bases. Germline-derived CDR1 and CDR2 are MNHEY and SVGEGT. The CDR3 loop is CASSPPGTSVYEQYF. In nucleotides, the CDR3 is TGTGCCAGCAGTCCCCCCGGGACTAGCGTCTACGAGCAGTACTTC.

The chain joins TRBV5-1 to TRBJ2-5; the match to TRBD2 covers 16 bases. Germline lookup yields CDR1 SGHRS and CDR2 YFSETQ. The length of the CDR3 is 17 residues. V was pared by 4 bases and J by 2 bases, with 5 bases of the junction left unmatched. CDR3 sequence (DNA): TGCGCCAGCAGCAGGGGACTAGCGGGAGGGGGACAAGAGACCCAGTACTTC. Translating gives CASSRGLAGGGQETQYF.

The chain employs TRBV10-3 and TRBJ2-7; 9 nucleotides match TRBD1. Germline assignment: CDR1 ENHRY and CDR2 SYGVKD. The CDR3 has 14 amino acids. Unmatched junction bases numbered 12, after V lost 8 bases and J lost 7 bases. The CDR3 nucleotides read TGTGCCATCGGATACCAACAGGGGGCGGGAGAGCAGTACTTC. It codes for CAIGYQQGAGEQYF.

CDR3 nucleotides: TGTGCCAGCAGAATAGAGGGCTCGTCCAATGAGCAGTTCTTC. Translating gives CASRIEGSSNEQFF. The chain has TRBV6-1 and TRBJ2-1; possibly TRBD2 for D (5 bases). V lost 6 bases, J lost 6 bases, and 15 bases lay in between. From germline, CDR1 is MNHNS and CDR2 SASEGT. This CDR3 comprises 14 residues.

This clone was detected once. The chain has TRBV4-3 and TRBJ2-3, with D perhaps TRBD1 (5 bases). The CDR3 has 15 residues. With 3 bases removed from V and 3 bases from J, the gap between germline ends came to 13 bases. From germline, CDR1 is LGHNA and CDR2 YSLEER. This CDR3 reads CASSHRQSRTDTQYF. The CDR3 nucleotides are TGCGCCAGCAGCCATCGACAGTCTCGAACAGATACGCAGTATTTT.

The CDR3 DNA follows: TGTGCCAGCAGCCCCTCCGGGACAGGGGAAGACCAGCCCCAGCATTTT. Its protein product is CASSPSGTGEDQPQHF. The chain uses TRBV9 and TRBJ1-5, with TRBD1 identical over 10 bases. Trimming at V came to 4 bases and at J to 7 bases, leaving 11 bases not matched to a gene. The CDR3 totals 16 residues. From germline, CDR1 is SGDLS and CDR2 YYNGEE.

V and J are TRBV19 and TRBJ2-1; 7 bases line up with TRBD2. Trimming took 4 bases from V and 5 from J; bases not matched to a gene: 14. In germline, CDR1 is LNHDA, CDR2 SQIVND (reference sequence). This CDR3 comprises 17 residues. CDR3 in amino acids: CASSTPGGSGTNNEQFF. The CDR3 nucleotides read TGTGCCAGTAGTACCCCTGGGGGGAGCGGGACCAACAATGAGCAGTTCTTC.